This passage covers 17 T cell receptor beta chains from one sample sequenced in a study of blood T cell repertoires in COVID-19. The assay was immunoSEQ multiplex PCR, and TCRdb's table has in-frame clones only and misses some. This sample has 150,000 to 200,000 clones; around four fifths occur once, and the top ten carry about 7.1%. The specimen sequenced was peripheral blood. The source of these receptors is a woman in her 70s with COVID-19, enrolled during active disease.

V is TRBV10-3 and J is TRBJ1-5; perhaps TRBD1 as D (5 bases). This CDR3 comprises 15 residues. Trimming took off 3 bases at V and 0 bases at J, with 9 bases between the two ends. The germline V gene has CDR1 ENHRY and CDR2 SYGVKD. CDR3 amino acids: CAISEAGISNQPQHF. CDR3 sequence (DNA): TGTGCCATCAGTGAAGCAGGGATTAGCAATCAGCCCCAGCATTTT.

This clone has just one count. The V call is TRBV29-1, the J call TRBJ1-5, with D maybe TRBD1 (6 bases). Germline V gene lookup returns CDR1 SQVTM and CDR2 ANQGSEA. The V gene lost 4 bases and the J gene lost 5 bases, with 9 bases spanning the gap. The CDR3 has 12 residues. The CDR3 spells CSVGAGDQPQHF. As DNA, the CDR3 is TGCAGCGTTGGGGCAGGGGATCAGCCCCAGCATTTT. The variable domain in full, with the rest retrieved from reference TRBV29-1 and TRBJ1-5, is SAVISQKPSRDICQRGTSLTIQCQVDSQVTMMFWYRQQPGQSLTLIATANQGSEATYESGFVIDKFPISRPNLTFSTLTVSNMSPEDSSIYLCSVGAGDQPQHFGDGTRLSIL.

This rearrangement joins TRBV4-3 to TRBJ2-7; TRBD2 aligns across 9 bases. Germline V gene data show CDR1 as LGHNA and CDR2 as YSLEER. The CDR3 has 18 residues. V shed 4 bases and J 2 bases; nucleotides not matched to a gene: 15. For the CDR3, the DNA is TGCGCCAGCAGCCTCGAAGGTAGCGGGAGCCTCCTGCCCTACGAGCAGTACTTC. This codes for CASSLEGSGSLLPYEQYF.

The chain carries TRBV7-8 and TRBJ2-3; 11 nucleotides match TRBD2. The CDR3 consists of 17 residues. Per germline, CDR1 SGHVS and CDR2 FQNEAQ. V gave up 6 bases and J gave up 5 bases; unmatched junction bases: 13. In DNA, the CDR3 is TGTGCCAGCAGTAAGGACACTAGCGGGAGTAGGGGAGATACGCAGTATTTT. Translating it yields CASSKDTSGSRGDTQYF.

The chain uses TRBV30 and TRBJ2-3, with a weak D call TRBD2 (6 bases). CDR3 length: 15 residues. V was trimmed by 4 bases and J by 4 bases, leaving 18 bases between them. CDR1 GTSNPN and CDR2 SVGIG come from the germline V gene (reference sequence). Here the CDR3 DNA reads TGTGCCTGGACCCGAGCGCGGGGATTTGCAGATACGCAGTATTTT. This sequence encodes CAWTRARGFADTQYF.

The chain joins TRBV2 to TRBJ2-1; D perhaps matches TRBD1 (5 bases). The V gene lost 8 bases and the J gene lost 9 bases, with 20 bases spanning the gap. The CDR3 length is 14 residues. CDR1 and CDR2 (germline): SNHLY, FYNNEI. Here the CDR3 DNA reads TGTGCCAGCGTGCGCCAGGGTGAGGTGGGTGAGCAGTTCTTC. It encodes CASVRQGEVGEQFF.

The V gene is TRBV3-1 (or the pseudogene TRBV3-2), the J gene TRBJ2-5, with 9 bases that match TRBD2. CDR3 size: 18 residues. Per germline, CDR1 LGHDT and CDR2 YNNKEL (reference sequence). The ends lost 4 bases at V and 4 bases at J; junction bases unmatched: 16. Here the CDR3 reads CASSPGVAGVPSPETQYF. The DNA for the CDR3 is TGTGCCAGCAGCCCCGGGGTAGCGGGAGTCCCTTCCCCAGAGACCCAGTACTTC.

The chain is built from TRBV20-1 and TRBJ1-1, with D uncertain. The CDR3 sequence is 13 residues long. The germline CDR1 and CDR2 sequences are DFQATT and SNEGSKA (reference sequence). V was trimmed by 3 bases and J by 8 bases, leaving 16 bases between them. CDR3 nucleotide sequence: TGCAGTGCTAGTCGTACATCAAAAATCGAAGCTTTCTTT. Protein product: CSASRTSKIEAFF.

The chain links TRBV24-1 to TRBJ2-2, with 10 bases matching TRBD1. The CDR3 length is 16 residues. The germline CDR1 and CDR2 sequences are KGHDR and SFDVKD. J was trimmed by 3 bases and V by 5 bases; bases with no gene match: 5. The DNA of the CDR3 is TGTGCCACCAGTGGCCAGGGACAGGGGTACACCGGGGAGCTGTTTTTT. It is translated as CATSGQGQGYTGELFF.

CDR3 sequence reads: CASSPFSGRRVDTQYF. CDR3 nucleotides: TGTGCCAGCAGTCCTTTCAGCGGGAGACGTGTTGATACGCAGTATTTT. The chain couples TRBV27 to TRBJ2-3; TRBD2 aligns across 8 bases. The CDR3 totals 16 residues. V lost 5 bases to trimming and J lost 6 bases; unmatched junction nucleotides: 13. Germline lookup yields CDR1 MNHEY and CDR2 SMNVEV (reference sequence).

The genes are TRBV27 and TRBJ1-4; the match to TRBD1 covers 9 bases. CDR1 MNHEY and CDR2 SMNVEV come from the germline V gene (reference sequence). The CDR3 loop spans 18 amino acids. The trim removed 4 bases at V and 7 bases at J, leaving 16 bases unmatched. Here the CDR3 reads CASSWTGETVGSGEKLFF. As DNA, the CDR3 is TGTGCCAGCAGTTGGACAGGGGAGACGGTAGGTAGTGGTGAAAAACTGTTTTTT.

The genes are TRBV5-6 and TRBJ2-7; D possibly corresponds to TRBD2 (6 bases). CDR1 and CDR2 from the germline V gene are SGHDT and YYEEEE. The CDR3 covers 13 residues. Trimming removed 3 bases from V and 5 bases from J, with 12 bases in between. For the CDR3, the DNA is TGTGCCAGCAGCTACGGGACTCTACACGAGCAGTACTTC. This sequence encodes CASSYGTLHEQYF.

The chain employs TRBV3-1 (or the pseudogene TRBV3-2) and TRBJ2-1, with 7 nucleotides matching TRBD2. With V trimmed by 2 bases and J by 6 bases, 10 bases remained unmatched. Germline V gene sequence: CDR1 LGHDT, CDR2 YNNKEL (reference sequence). The CDR3 has 16 amino acids. This chain's CDR3 is CASSQSPGGSSNEQFF. DNA for the CDR3: TGTGCCAGCAGCCAATCTCCTGGCGGGAGTTCCAATGAGCAGTTCTTC.

The V call is TRBV29-1, the J call TRBJ2-5, with 14 bases that match TRBD2. The V gene's germline CDR1 is SQVTM and CDR2 ANQGSEA. With V trimmed by 1 base and J by 6 bases, 4 bases remained unmatched. The CDR3 covers 15 residues. CDR3 sequence reads: CSVEGLAGGLQTQYF. The CDR3 bases are TGCAGCGTTGAAGGACTAGCGGGAGGGTTACAGACCCAGTACTTC.

This chain links TRBV19 with TRBJ2-3; 11 bases are shared with TRBD1. Germline CDR1 reads LNHDA; CDR2 reads SQIVND (reference sequence). The CDR3 is 17 amino acids. J gave up 5 bases and V 6 bases, and 13 bases lay outside the gene matches. For the CDR3, the DNA is TGTGCCAGTAGCCCTTTTACCGGGACAGGGGGAGGAGATACGCAGTATTTT. Protein: CASSPFTGTGGGDTQYF. The variable domain in full, completed from reference TRBV19 and TRBJ2-3, reads DGGITQSPKYLFRKEGQNVTLSCEQNLNHDAMYWYRQDPGQGLRLIYYSQIVNDFQKGDIAEGYSVSREKKESFPLTVTSAQKNPTAFYLCASSPFTGTGGGDTQYFGPGTRLTVL.

This clone was observed a single time. This rearrangement joins TRBV30 to TRBJ1-4; D perhaps matches TRBD1 (5 bases). Per germline, CDR1 GTSNPN and CDR2 SVGIG (reference sequence). V dropped 4 bases and J dropped 8 bases, with 11 bases sitting between them. CDR3 length: 12 amino acids. As DNA, the CDR3 is TGTGCCTGGACCGTCGACAGAGAAAAACTGTTTTTT. Translating gives CAWTVDREKLFF.

This clone appeared a single time. The chain combines TRBV12-3 or TRBV12-4 with TRBJ2-5; D unclear. The length of the CDR3 is 12 residues. V lost 3 bases and J lost 4, with 6 bases in between. The CDR3 loop reads CASSFFGETQYF. CDR3 in DNA: TGTGCCAGCAGTTTTTTCGGAGAGACCCAGTACTTC.